A few counts support the clone carrying this TCR beta chain. The data are from a study of cytomegalovirus exposure and HLA in healthy donors. This PCR relied on a set of 60 Vbeta primers and 13 Jbeta primers. The repertoire was sequenced with immunoSEQ multiplex PCR; TCRdb's copy has only in-frame clones and lacks some. This table has approximately 150,000 clones, about a tenth appearing once. The J segment lost 1 base and the V segment lost 4 bases, leaving 1 base of the junction unmatched. The CDR3 has 14 amino acids. From germline, CDR1 is SGHRS and CDR2 YFSETQ. Sequencing used PBMCs. The sequence derives from a male donor in good health and CMV-seronegative. The chain is built from TRBV5-1 and TRBJ2-3; 9 bases map to TRBD2. CDR3 in amino acids: CASSVAGGTDTQYF. The CDR3 DNA sequence: TGCGCCAGCAGCGTAGCGGGGGGCACAGATACGCAGTATTTT.